This TCR beta chain was captured by sequencing in a study of T cells expressing NK-cell markers (dated by TCRdb to about 2020). With respect to the entire study: In sorted CD3+CD56+NKG2C+, CD3+CD56+NKG2C- and CD3+CD56-NKG2C+ T-cell subsets from eight donors, TCR beta-chain repertoires were profiled. Among the eight sequenced donors, seven were HCMV-seropositive and one was HCMV-seronegative. Randomly selected healthy volunteers, three men and five women, were used as the eight sequenced donors. Illumina HiSeq 2000/2500, MiSeq or NextSeq was used to sequence libraries as 2 x 150 bp reads.

Regarding this clonotype: Its antigen is currently not known.

Sequencing took place on an Illumina HiSeq 2000. The TCR beta cDNA libraries were made using 5'RACE template switching, a step that added both a universal primer site and unique molecular identifiers. cDNA synthesis was primed from the TCR beta constant segment, followed by two successive PCR amplification steps. In the source study's methods: MIGEC handled demultiplexing of the reads and grouping by UMI, while MiTCR was used to assemble and quantify clonotypes. To exclude erroneous sequences, any TCR cDNA sequence not supported by at least two reads was discarded. The tcR package was used for downstream repertoire analysis, with clonotypes matched between fractions based on CDR3 nucleotide sequence plus V segment. VDJmatch was used to annotate antigen specificity against VDJdb, with one amino acid substitution in CDR3 permitted. TCRdb reprocessed the raw reads; every CDR3 protein sequence is a single record, and DNA is not supplied. The V and J calls were not made by the authors but by TCRdb's processing. The data table for this sample lists about 260,000 distinct CDR3 sequences. Around 3.9% of the sample lies in the top ten.

Spanning cysteine to phenylalanine, the CDR3 consists of 17 amino acids. DNA was not recorded. As encoded in the germline V gene, CDR1 is MNHEY while CDR2 is SVGEGT. A commercial ELISA kit detecting HCMV-specific IgG in serum was used to determine HCMV serostatus. Ficoll density gradient centrifugation was used to isolate peripheral blood mononuclear cells from blood. Here is what the overall study found, with its caveats: Those dominant clonotypes were again the most abundant among CD3+CD56-NKG2C+ cells in a handful of donors, at about 25-60.1%. It remained unclear whether the expanded NKG2C-expressing T cell clones were specific for HCMV antigens. For 5 or 6 donors, the dominant CD3+CD56+NKG2C+ clonotypes were among the top 10 CD8+ clonotypes and accounted for roughly 1.0-8% of CD8+ T cells.

Input material: blood T cells: a sorted CD56 or NKG2C T cell subset, CD4+ or CD8+ T cells, or bulk PBMC T cells (not recorded which). This clonotype originated in a woman between 18 and 70 years old in good health. The sequence is built from TRBV6-2 or TRBV6-3 and TRBJ2-6; TCRdb's D call, TRBD2, is unchecked because there is no DNA. CDR3 sequence: CASSPYGKPTGANVLTF.